Presented here are 23 T cell receptor beta chains from one specimen sequenced in a study of shared clonotypes between healthy human individuals. Some clones are missing from TCRdb's copy, which holds only in-frame ones; the method was immunoSEQ multiplex PCR. The table shows about 1 million clones, with 60% to 80% occurring only once. The sequenced sample was memory CD4+ T cells sorted from blood. Sample subset: CD45RA-negative fraction. These TCRs come from a man between 18 and 35 years old in good health.

This clone was seen once. Distinct nucleotide sequences in the sample also encode this CDR3. The chain uses TRBV5-1 and TRBJ2-2, with D perhaps matching TRBD1 (5 bases). The CDR3 is made up of 14 amino acids. From germline, CDR1 is SGHRS and CDR2 YFSETQ. The germline V and J ends were trimmed by 3 bases and 0 bases, with 6 bases remaining between them. The CDR3 loop is CASSSGTNTGELFF. CDR3 sequence (DNA): TGCGCCAGCAGCTCAGGGACGAACACCGGGGAGCTGTTTTTT.

This clone has more than one count but fewer than ten. The chain joins TRBV18 to TRBJ1-6; D unresolved. Trimming left V 3 bases short and J 3 bases short, with 6 bases between. CDR1 KGHSH and CDR2 LQKENI come from the germline V gene. The CDR3 is 14 residues long. For the CDR3, the DNA is TGTGCCAGCTCACCGGCGAACTATAATTCACCCCTCCACTTT. It is translated as CASSPANYNSPLHF.

The chain links TRBV7-2 to TRBJ2-7, with 7 positions matching TRBD2. V gave up 2 bases and J gave up 4 bases; unmatched junction bases: 11. This CDR3 contains 16 residues. Germline V gene sequence: CDR1 SGHTA, CDR2 FQGNSA. The CDR3 bases are TGTGCCAGCAGCTTATGGGACGACGGGAGGCTGTACGAGCAGTACTTC. Translating gives CASSLWDDGRLYEQYF. Drawing the rest from reference TRBV7-2 and TRBJ2-7, the complete variable domain is GAGVSQSPSNKVTEKGKDVELRCDPISGHTALYWYRQSLGQGLEFLIYFQGNSAPDKSGLPSDRFSAERTGGSVSTLTIQRTQQEDSAVYLCASSLWDDGRLYEQYFGPGTRLTVT.

Only a few counts were recorded for this clone. This chain links TRBV5-1 with TRBJ2-7, with D unresolved. Looked up from germline, CDR1 is SGHRS and CDR2 is YFSETQ. The V end lost 6 bases, the J end lost 0 bases, and 13 bases lay between the germline ends. This CDR3 spans 14 amino acids. Here the CDR3 DNA reads TGCGCCAGCACCCTCGACACGGACTCCTACGAGCAGTACTTC. Translated, it gives CASTLDTDSYEQYF. Variable domain in full (rest from reference TRBV5-1 and TRBJ2-7): KAGVTQTPRYLIKTRGQQVTLSCSPISGHRSVSWYQQTPGQGLQFLFEYFSETQRNKGNFPGRFSGRQFSNSRSEMNVSTLELGDSALYLCASTLDTDSYEQYFGPGTRLTVT.

This clone has more than one count but fewer than ten. CDR3 in DNA: TGCGCCAGCAGCGTAGGGACTAGCGGGGGGGCTCACGAGCAGTACTTC. Its translation is CASSVGTSGGAHEQYF. The chain combines TRBV5-1 with TRBJ2-7; TRBD2 matches at 16 bases. CDR1 and CDR2 (germline): SGHRS, YFSETQ. V lost 4 bases, J lost 5 bases, and 6 bases stayed unmatched. The CDR3 has 16 residues.

This clone appeared once. The chain links TRBV7-2 to TRBJ1-5, with D uncertain. With 5 bases removed from V and 4 bases from J, the gap between germline ends came to 24 bases. Germline lookup yields CDR1 SGHTA and CDR2 FQGNSA. This CDR3 comprises 18 residues. CDR3 loop: CASSKRRGTISANQPQHF. For the CDR3, the DNA is TGTGCCAGCAGCAAACGTCGGGGAACTATATCGGCAAATCAGCCCCAGCATTTT. The full variable domain, with the rest looked up from reference TRBV7-2 and TRBJ1-5, is GAGVSQSPSNKVTEKGKDVELRCDPISGHTALYWYRQSLGQGLEFLIYFQGNSAPDKSGLPSDRFSAERTGGSVSTLTIQRTQQEDSAVYLCASSKRRGTISANQPQHFGDGTRLSIL.

V gene TRBV4-3 combines with J gene TRBJ2-1; the D gene is possibly TRBD2 (5 bases). The germline V gene has CDR1 LGHNA and CDR2 YSLEER. The V end was cut by 0 bases, the J end by 9 bases, with 12 bases between. There are 14 residues in the CDR3. CDR3 sequence reads: CASSQDSTRGEQFF. CDR3 sequence (DNA): TGCGCCAGCAGCCAAGATTCCACCCGGGGTGAGCAGTTCTTC.

The CDR3 nucleotides read TGTGCCACCAGAGGAGGGGCCCCGTGGGAGCAGTACTTC. Encoded protein: CATRGGAPWEQYF. The V and J genes are TRBV21-1 and TRBJ2-7; the D call of TRBD2 is as the table states it, not checked on the DNA. TRBV21-1 constitutes a pseudogene. The CDR3 is 13 amino acids.

The V gene is TRBV5-1, the J gene TRBJ2-7, with D possibly being TRBD1 or TRBD2 (7 bases each). Germline V gives CDR1 SGHRS, CDR2 YFSETQ. The ends were cut back, 4 bases at V and 2 bases at J, with 16 bases in the middle. This CDR3 spans 15 amino acids. The CDR3 DNA follows: TGCGCCAGCAGCCAGGGGGGGAAAGGAGCCTACGAGCAGTACTTC. It codes for CASSQGGKGAYEQYF.

The rearrangement uses TRBV2 and TRBJ2-1; TRBD2 aligns across 7 bases. The CDR3 contains 16 residues. The germline gives CDR1 SNHLY, CDR2 FYNNEI. Trimming cost V 2 bases and J 0 bases; bases outside gene matches: 4. This chain's CDR3 is CASSEWLAASYNEQFF. The CDR3 DNA reads TGTGCCAGCAGTGAATGGCTAGCGGCCTCCTACAATGAGCAGTTCTTC.

A remark on this clone: The sample contains more than one DNA sequence encoding this CDR3. This chain uses TRBV18 with TRBJ2-5; D uncertain. The germline CDR1 and CDR2 sequences are KGHSH and LQKENI. The CDR3 length is 11 residues. With 3 bases removed from V and 5 bases from J, the gap between germline ends came to 4 bases. CDR3 protein: CASSPRETQYF. The CDR3 DNA follows: TGTGCCAGCTCACCTAGGGAGACCCAGTACTTC.

The chain carries TRBV1 and TRBJ1-1. TRBV1 is annotated as a pseudogene. The CDR3 has 20 residues. The DNA for the CDR3 is TGCACCAGCACAATTGTCCTCGTAAGGTATAACGACCACGAATACACTGAAGCTTTCTTT. It is translated as CTSTIVLVRYNDHEYTEAFF.

J is TRBJ1-2 and V is TRBV19; 7 nucleotides match TRBD1. The V gene end was trimmed by 2 bases and the J gene end by 3 bases; junction bases not matched to a gene: 15. The CDR3 consists of 18 residues. CDR1 is LNHDA and CDR2 is SQIVND in the germline V gene (reference sequence). The CDR3 coding sequence is TGTGCCAGTAGTATACTTCCTAGGACAGGACCAGTGGACTATGGCTACACCTTC. Its protein is CASSILPRTGPVDYGYTF.

This clone occurred many times. The same CDR3 also results from other DNA sequences found in this sample. CDR3 sequence: CASSLGGPYGYTF. CDR3 nucleotide sequence: TGTGCCAGCAGTTTAGGGGGACCCTATGGCTACACCTTC. V and J are TRBV28 and TRBJ1-2; a weak D match, TRBD1 (5 bases). Per the germline V gene, CDR1 is MDHEN and CDR2 is SYDVKM. With 2 bases removed from V and 4 bases from J, the gap between germline ends came to 8 bases. The CDR3 is made up of 13 amino acids.

This clone has just a few counts. This chain links TRBV12-5 with TRBJ2-3; no definite D call. CDR3 length: 15 residues. Germline loops: CDR1 LGHNT, CDR2 FRNRAP. Trimming cost V 7 bases and J 1 base, with 15 bases left between them. The CDR3 sequence is CASARRSHGTDTQYF. In DNA form, the CDR3 reads TGTGCTAGTGCCCGAAGGAGCCACGGCACAGATACGCAGTATTTT.

This chain joins TRBV30 and TRBJ1-1; D may be TRBD1 (5 bases). Trimming stripped 1 base from V and 5 bases from J, with 17 bases between. The germline CDR1 and CDR2 sequences are GTSNPN and SVGIG (reference sequence). The CDR3 is made up of 15 amino acids. The CDR3 here is CAWSAPTASRTEAFF. The CDR3 region has the DNA TGTGCCTGGAGTGCCCCGACAGCCTCAAGGACTGAAGCTTTCTTT.

The chain combines TRBV7-9 with TRBJ1-3, with D unclear. Germline V lookup: CDR1 SEHNR, CDR2 FQNEAQ (reference sequence). Trimming stripped 0 bases from V and 4 bases from J, with 13 bases between. The CDR3 is 16 amino acids. The CDR3 reads CASSLAFAQDGNTIYF. The CDR3 region has the DNA TGTGCCAGCAGCTTAGCGTTTGCCCAGGACGGAAACACCATATATTTT.

CDR3 protein: CASSYSTQVNYEQYF. CDR3 in DNA: TGTGCCAGCAGTTACTCGACACAGGTCAACTACGAGCAGTACTTC. V is TRBV6-6 and J is TRBJ2-7; D is possibly TRBD1 (5 bases). CDR3 length: 15 amino acids. V lost 0 bases and J lost 3, with 12 bases in between. The V gene's germline CDR1 is MNHNY and CDR2 SVGAGI (reference sequence).

The chain has TRBV19 and TRBJ1-4, with no clear D. The germline gives CDR1 LNHDA, CDR2 SQIVND (reference sequence). V lost 4 bases and J 3 bases, leaving 12 bases between the germline ends. The CDR3 covers 15 residues. The CDR3 DNA sequence: TGTGCCAGTAGTACCCGATCCGCAGCTAATGAAAAACTGTTTTTT. This gives the protein CASSTRSAANEKLFF.

The genes are TRBV10-3 and TRBJ1-1; perhaps TRBD1 as D (6 bases). CDR1 and CDR2 (germline): ENHRY, SYGVKD. The CDR3 covers 17 residues. Trimming took off 6 bases at V and 2 bases at J, with 22 bases between the two ends. The CDR3 reads CAISPNRRTVGNTEAFF. DNA for the CDR3: TGTGCCATCAGCCCAAACCGCCGGACAGTAGGAAACACTGAAGCTTTCTTT.

This clone was seen a few times. The genes are TRBV5-1 and TRBJ1-2; TRBD1 matches 7 bases. Trimming cost V 2 bases and J 4 bases; bases outside gene matches: 5. This CDR3 is built from 14 residues. Germline loops: CDR1 SGHRS, CDR2 YFSETQ. The DNA of the CDR3 is TGCGCCAGCAGCTTTCCGGGACAGCCCTATGGCTACACCTTC. It is translated as CASSFPGQPYGYTF.

This chain uses TRBV2 with TRBJ2-7; 7 bases fit TRBD2. Unmatched junction bases numbered 7, after V lost 4 bases and J lost 7 bases. This CDR3 region has 13 residues. Germline V gene data show CDR1 as SNHLY and CDR2 as FYNNEI. The CDR3 nucleotides are TGTGCCAGCAGTGTTCTCGAAGCGGGGGAGCAGTACTTC. Its protein is CASSVLEAGEQYF.

In its sample, this clone was seen once. The rearrangement links TRBV15 to TRBJ1-5; D is unclear. Per germline, CDR1 LNHNV and CDR2 YYDKDF (reference sequence). V lost 0 bases and J 7 bases, leaving 16 bases between the germline ends. This CDR3 comprises 16 residues. For the CDR3, the DNA is TGTGCCACCAGCAGAGATAGGTTCCAAGGGAAGCAGCCCCAGCATTTT. Translating it yields CATSRDRFQGKQPQHF.